The rows below give T cell receptor beta chains drawn from one sample of a study of blood T cell repertoires in COVID-19. The repertoire was sequenced with immunoSEQ multiplex PCR; TCRdb's copy has only in-frame clones and lacks some. This table holds a few hundred thousand clones, over 75% found once. The sample was PBMCs or T cells enriched from blood (not recorded which). These receptors all stem from a man between 40 and 49 years old in a cohort exposed to, infected with or recovered from COVID-19 (not recorded which). Each CDR3 is given without its conserved first and last residue.

J	V	CDR3
TRBJ2-2	TRBV27	ASKTGGRGTGELF
TRBJ2-1	TRBV24-1	ATSPGTGPQF
TRBJ2-7	TRBV3-1/TRBV3-2	ASSRDRGIGEQY
TRBJ2-1	TRBV5-1	ASSLEGTSGNNEQF
TRBJ1-4	TRBV6-5	ASRGGDEKLF
TRBJ1-3	TRBV7-9	ASSLRQGAENTIY
TRBJ2-1	TRBV3-1/TRBV3-2	ASSQERTVGEQF
TRBJ2-7	TRBV5-1	ASSSGTGGPYEQY
TRBJ1-2	TRBV7-9	ASSDRQGPYGYT
TRBJ2-1	TRBV29-1	SVVGASGRSEQF
TRBJ2-1	TRBV27	ASSLGGNRATYNEQF
TRBJ2-7	TRBV5-1	ASSLATTGASYEQY
TRBJ2-7	TRBV2	ASRVRDEQY
TRBJ2-7	TRBV30	AWSGQTGDEQY
TRBJ2-1	TRBV3-1/TRBV3-2	ASSQSLAGGNEQF
TRBJ1-2	TRBV6-5	ASSYSAGRYGYT
TRBJ2-7	TRBV20-1	SASEAGGTYEQY
TRBJ1-6	TRBV28	ASSSGQGLVLPLH
TRBJ2-2	TRBV28	ASRWTSGSSGELF
TRBJ2-5	TRBV18	ASSPGLAGQETQY
TRBJ1-5	TRBV6-2/TRBV6-3	ASSYSDRGRQPQH
TRBJ2-7	TRBV19	ASSRITSGNYEQY
TRBJ2-7	TRBV25-1	ASSGNPGQGSYEQY
TRBJ1-2	TRBV5-1	ASSQDSSLSGYT
TRBJ1-4	TRBV6-5	ASRAGKLF
TRBJ2-1	TRBV27	ASSLGLAGGEQF
TRBJ2-3	TRBV7-6	ASSSTFLAGGSTDTQY
TRBJ1-1	TRBV10-1	ASRNDRATEAF
TRBJ1-5	TRBV19	ASRQLGTGEIQPQH
TRBJ2-5	TRBV5-1	ASSLGTGGRETQY
TRBJ2-7	TRBV6-2/TRBV6-3	ASSQKGGPLSEQY
TRBJ2-7	TRBV5-6	ASTRGGVEQY
TRBJ1-2	TRBV28	ASSWTGGRYGYT
TRBJ2-1	TRBV5-1	ASSSGHSSSYNEQF
TRBJ2-2	TRBV5-1	ASSLGLAGHTGELF
TRBJ2-7	TRBV7-2	ASSFLAGPYEQY
TRBJ2-7	TRBV28	ASRADRQGAYEQY
TRBJ2-1	TRBV11-3	ASSLGGLASNEQF
TRBJ1-1	TRBV29-1	SVFEVEAF
TRBJ2-5	TRBV20-1	SARAQETQY
TRBJ2-1	TRBV5-4	ASSSLTSGSSNEQF
TRBJ2-7	TRBV7-2	ASSLSGRAENEQY
TRBJ1-3	TRBV24-1	ATSDPGTGASGNTIY
TRBJ1-1	TRBV5-4	ASSLTTGYRTEAF
TRBJ2-5	TRBV5-4	ASSSDRDLETQY
TRBJ2-7	TRBV2	ASKSRDRTYEQY
TRBJ2-1	TRBV28	ASSPQARPYNEQF
TRBJ2-2	TRBV28	ASGVGGLHGGELF
TRBJ2-1	TRBV3-1/TRBV3-2	ASHSGSSYNEQF
TRBJ2-7	TRBV5-8	ASRFPGQGAFEQY